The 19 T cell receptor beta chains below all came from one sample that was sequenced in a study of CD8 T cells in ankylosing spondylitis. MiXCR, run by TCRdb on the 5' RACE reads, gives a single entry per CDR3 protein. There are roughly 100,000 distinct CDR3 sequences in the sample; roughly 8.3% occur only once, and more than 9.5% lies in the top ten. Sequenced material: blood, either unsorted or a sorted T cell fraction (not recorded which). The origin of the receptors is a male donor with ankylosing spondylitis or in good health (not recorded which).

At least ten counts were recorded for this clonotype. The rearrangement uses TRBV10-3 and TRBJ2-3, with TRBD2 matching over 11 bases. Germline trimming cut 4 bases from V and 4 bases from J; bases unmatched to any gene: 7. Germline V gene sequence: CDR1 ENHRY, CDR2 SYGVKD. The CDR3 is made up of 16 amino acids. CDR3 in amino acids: CAISAQQLAGADTQYF. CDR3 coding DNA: TGTGCCATCAGTGCCCAACAACTAGCGGGAGCAGATACGCAGTATTTT.

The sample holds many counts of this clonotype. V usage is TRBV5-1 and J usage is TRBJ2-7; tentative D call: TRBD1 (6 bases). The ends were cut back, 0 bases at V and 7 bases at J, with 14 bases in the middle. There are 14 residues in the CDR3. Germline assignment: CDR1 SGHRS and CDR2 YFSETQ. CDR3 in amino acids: CASSLAAGAYEQYF. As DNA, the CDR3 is TGCGCCAGCAGCTTGGCGGCAGGGGCGTATGAGCAGTACTTC.

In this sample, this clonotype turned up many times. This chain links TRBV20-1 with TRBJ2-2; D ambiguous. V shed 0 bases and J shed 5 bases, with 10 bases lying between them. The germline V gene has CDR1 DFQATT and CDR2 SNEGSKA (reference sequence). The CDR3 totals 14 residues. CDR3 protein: CSARDKGATGELFF. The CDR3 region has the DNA TGCAGTGCTAGAGATAAAGGAGCGACCGGGGAGCTGTTTTTT.

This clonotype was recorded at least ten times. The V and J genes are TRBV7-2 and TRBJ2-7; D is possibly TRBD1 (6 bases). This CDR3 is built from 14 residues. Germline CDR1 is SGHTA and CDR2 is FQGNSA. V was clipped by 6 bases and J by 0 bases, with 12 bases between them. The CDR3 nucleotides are TGTGCCAGCAGTCGTACAGGGAGCTCCTACGAGCAGTACTTC. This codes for CASSRTGSSYEQYF.

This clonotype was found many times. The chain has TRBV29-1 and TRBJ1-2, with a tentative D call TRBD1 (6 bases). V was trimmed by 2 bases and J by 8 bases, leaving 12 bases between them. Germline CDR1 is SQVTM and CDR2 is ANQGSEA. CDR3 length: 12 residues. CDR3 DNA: TGCAGCGTTGAAAAACAGGGAAGCGGCTACACCTTC. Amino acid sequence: CSVEKQGSGYTF. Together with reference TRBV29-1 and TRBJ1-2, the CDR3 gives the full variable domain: SAVISQKPSRDICQRGTSLTIQCQVDSQVTMMFWYRQQPGQSLTLIATANQGSEATYESGFVIDKFPISRPNLTFSTLTVSNMSPEDSSIYLCSVEKQGSGYTFGSGTRLTVV.

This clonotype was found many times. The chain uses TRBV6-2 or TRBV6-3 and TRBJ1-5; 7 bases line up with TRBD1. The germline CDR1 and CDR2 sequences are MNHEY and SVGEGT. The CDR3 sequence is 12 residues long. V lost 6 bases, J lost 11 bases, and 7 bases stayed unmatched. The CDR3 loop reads CASSSTTGAQHF. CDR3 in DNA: TGTGCCAGCAGCTCTACCACAGGGGCCCAGCATTTT.

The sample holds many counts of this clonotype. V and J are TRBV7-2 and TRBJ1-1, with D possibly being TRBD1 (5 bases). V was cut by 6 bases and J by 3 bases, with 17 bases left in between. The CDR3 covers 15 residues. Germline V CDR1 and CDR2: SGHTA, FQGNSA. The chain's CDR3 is CASRKEGRGHTEAFF. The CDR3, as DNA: TGTGCCAGCAGAAAAGAGGGGAGAGGCCACACTGAAGCTTTCTTT.

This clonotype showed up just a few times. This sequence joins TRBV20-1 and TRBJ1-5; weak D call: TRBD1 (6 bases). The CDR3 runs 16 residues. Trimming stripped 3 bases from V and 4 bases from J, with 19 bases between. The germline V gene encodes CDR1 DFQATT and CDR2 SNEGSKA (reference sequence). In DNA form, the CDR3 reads TGCAGTGCTAGGAGCCTGACAGGCCAATCTAATCAGCCCCAGCATTTT. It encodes CSARSLTGQSNQPQHF.

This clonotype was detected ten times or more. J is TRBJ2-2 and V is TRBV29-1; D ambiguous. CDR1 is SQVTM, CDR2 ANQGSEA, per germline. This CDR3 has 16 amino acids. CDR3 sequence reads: CATSPNRLESTGELFF. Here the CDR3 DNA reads TGCGCCACATCCCCCAATCGATTGGAGAGCACCGGGGAGCTGTTTTTT.

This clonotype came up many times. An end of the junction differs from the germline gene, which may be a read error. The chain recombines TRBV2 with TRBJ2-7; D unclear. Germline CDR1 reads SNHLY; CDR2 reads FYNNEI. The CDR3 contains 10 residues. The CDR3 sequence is CASSEGRQLF. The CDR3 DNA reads TGTGCCAGCAGTGAAGGAAGGCAACTCTTC.

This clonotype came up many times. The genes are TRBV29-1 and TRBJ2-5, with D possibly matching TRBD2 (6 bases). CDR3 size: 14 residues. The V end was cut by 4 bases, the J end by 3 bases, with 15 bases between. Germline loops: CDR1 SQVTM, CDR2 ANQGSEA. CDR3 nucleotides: TGCAGCGTTGGCCACAGGCTAGCGAAAGAGACCCAGTACTTC. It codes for CSVGHRLAKETQYF. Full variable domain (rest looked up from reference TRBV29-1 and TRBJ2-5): SAVISQKPSRDICQRGTSLTIQCQVDSQVTMMFWYRQQPGQSLTLIATANQGSEATYESGFVIDKFPISRPNLTFSTLTVSNMSPEDSSIYLCSVGHRLAKETQYFGPGTRLLVL.

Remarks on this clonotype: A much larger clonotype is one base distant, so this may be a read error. CDR3 sequence (DNA): TGTGCCAGCAACCAAGGCCAGACAGGAGGGAATCAGCCCCAGCATTTT. As protein: CASNQGQTGGNQPQHF. The rearrangement uses TRBV4-2 and TRBJ1-5; D may be TRBD1 (6 bases). Germline V CDR1 and CDR2: LGHNA, YNFKEQ. The CDR3 is made up of 16 amino acids.

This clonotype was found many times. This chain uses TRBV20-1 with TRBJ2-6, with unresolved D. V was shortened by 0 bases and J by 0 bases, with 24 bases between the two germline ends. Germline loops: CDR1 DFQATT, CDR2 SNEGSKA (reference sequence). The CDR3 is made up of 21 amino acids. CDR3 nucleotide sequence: TGCAGTGCTAGAGATCACCAACTGGGCAGTATCCCTAACTCTGGGGCCAACGTCCTGACTTTC. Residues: CSARDHQLGSIPNSGANVLTF.

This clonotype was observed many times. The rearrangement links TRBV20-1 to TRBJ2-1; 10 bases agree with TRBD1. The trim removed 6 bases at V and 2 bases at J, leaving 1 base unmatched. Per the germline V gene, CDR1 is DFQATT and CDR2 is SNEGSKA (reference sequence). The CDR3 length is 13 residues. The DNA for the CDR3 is TGCAGTGCAGGACAGGGGGCCTACAATGAGCAGTTCTTC. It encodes CSAGQGAYNEQFF.

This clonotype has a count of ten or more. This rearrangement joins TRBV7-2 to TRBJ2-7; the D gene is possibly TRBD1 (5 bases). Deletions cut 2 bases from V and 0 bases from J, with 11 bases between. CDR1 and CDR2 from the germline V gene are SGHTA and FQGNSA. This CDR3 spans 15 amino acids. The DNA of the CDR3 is TGTGCCAGCAGCTTATGGGGCGGCCACTCCTACGAGCAGTACTTC. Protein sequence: CASSLWGGHSYEQYF. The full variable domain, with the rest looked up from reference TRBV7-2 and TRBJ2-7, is GAGVSQSPSNKVTEKGKDVELRCDPISGHTALYWYRQSLGQGLEFLIYFQGNSAPDKSGLPSDRFSAERTGGSVSTLTIQRTQQEDSAVYLCASSLWGGHSYEQYFGPGTRLTVT.

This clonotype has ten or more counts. The chain's CDR3 is CASSSPRGLIGELFF. For the CDR3, the DNA is TGTGCCAGCAGCTCCCCGAGGGGGCTCATCGGGGAGCTGTTTTTT. The V call is TRBV11-2, the J call TRBJ2-2; 7 nucleotides match TRBD1. The CDR3 spans 15 residues. Germline V gene data show CDR1 as SGHAT and CDR2 as FQNNGV. With V trimmed by 4 bases and J by 7 bases, 9 bases remained unmatched.

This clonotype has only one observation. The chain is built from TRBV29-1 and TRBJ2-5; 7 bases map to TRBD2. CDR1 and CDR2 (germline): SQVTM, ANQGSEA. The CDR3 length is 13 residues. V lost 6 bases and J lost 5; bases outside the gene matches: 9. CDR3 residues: CSVAGLDGETQYF. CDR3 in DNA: TGCAGCGTAGCGGGACTGGATGGGGAGACCCAGTACTTC.

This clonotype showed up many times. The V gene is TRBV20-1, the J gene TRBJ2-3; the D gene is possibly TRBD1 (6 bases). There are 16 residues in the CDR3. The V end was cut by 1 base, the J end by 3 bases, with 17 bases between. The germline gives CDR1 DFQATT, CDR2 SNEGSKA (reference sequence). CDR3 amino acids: CSARGPSDQGTDTQYF. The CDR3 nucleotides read TGCAGTGCTAGAGGGCCCTCCGATCAGGGGACAGATACGCAGTATTTT.

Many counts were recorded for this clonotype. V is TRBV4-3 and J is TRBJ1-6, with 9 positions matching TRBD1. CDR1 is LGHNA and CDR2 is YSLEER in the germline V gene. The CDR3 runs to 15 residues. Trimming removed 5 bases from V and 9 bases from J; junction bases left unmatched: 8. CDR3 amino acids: CASSDGQGLSSPLHF. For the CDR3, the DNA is TGCGCCAGCAGCGACGGACAGGGGCTAAGTTCACCCCTCCACTTT.